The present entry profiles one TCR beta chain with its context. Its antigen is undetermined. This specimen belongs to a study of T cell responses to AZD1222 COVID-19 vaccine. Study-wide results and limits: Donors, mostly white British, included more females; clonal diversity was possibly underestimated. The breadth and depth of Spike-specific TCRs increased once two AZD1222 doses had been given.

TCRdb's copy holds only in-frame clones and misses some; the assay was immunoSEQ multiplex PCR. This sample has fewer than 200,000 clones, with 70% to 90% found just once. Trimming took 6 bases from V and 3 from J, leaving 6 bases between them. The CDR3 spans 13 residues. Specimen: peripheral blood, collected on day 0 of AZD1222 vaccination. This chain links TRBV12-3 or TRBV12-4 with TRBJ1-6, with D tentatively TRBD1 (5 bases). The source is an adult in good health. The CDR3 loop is CASRRGYNSPLHF. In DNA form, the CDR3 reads TGTGCCAGCAGAAGGGGCTATAATTCACCCCTCCACTTT.